Below, 27 T cell receptor beta chains from the same sample are listed, as sequenced in a study of cytomegalovirus exposure and HLA in healthy donors. PCR involved 60 Vbeta and 13 Jbeta primers. Method: immunoSEQ multiplex PCR; TCRdb's copy keeps in-frame clones and lacks some. This table holds about 160,000 clones, around 69% found once. Specimen: PBMCs. The receptors here all came from a woman aged 30 to 39 in good health and CMV-seronegative.

V usage is TRBV29-1 and J usage is TRBJ2-1; TRBD2 is a possible D gene (5 bases). Germline CDR1 is SQVTM and CDR2 is ANQGSEA. The CDR3 is 13 amino acids. The V end was cut by 4 bases, the J end by 8 bases, with 15 bases between. The CDR3 here is CSVGGVLRDEQFF. DNA for the CDR3: TGCAGCGTTGGGGGAGTACTGAGGGATGAGCAGTTCTTC.

The J gene is TRBJ2-7, the V gene TRBV5-4; 10 bases are shared with TRBD1. The CDR3 consists of 14 residues. The germline gives CDR1 SGHNT, CDR2 YYREEE (reference sequence). V lost 5 bases and J lost 4; bases outside the gene matches: 6. The CDR3: CASSLTGGAYEQYF. As DNA, the CDR3 is TGTGCCAGCAGTTTGACAGGGGGCGCGTACGAGCAGTACTTC.

The rearrangement joins TRBV5-6 to TRBJ2-3; TRBD1 is a possible D gene (5 bases). Germline-derived CDR1 and CDR2 are SGHDT and YYEEEE. The CDR3 sequence is 13 residues long. Trimming removed 5 bases from V and 4 bases from J, with 11 bases in between. The DNA for the CDR3 is TGTGCCAGCAGTGACAGTTGGGCAGATACGCAGTATTTT. This codes for CASSDSWADTQYF.

This clone was detected only a few times. The genes are TRBV28 and TRBJ2-7; 9 bases agree with TRBD1. This CDR3 has 16 amino acids. V shed 3 bases, J shed 0 bases, and the junction held 6 bases outside the gene matches. In germline, CDR1 is MDHEN, CDR2 SYDVKM. The CDR3 sequence is CASSFDRGTNSYEQYF. The DNA of the CDR3 is TGTGCCAGCAGTTTTGACAGGGGGACCAACTCCTACGAGCAGTACTTC.

In this sample, this clone turned up a few times. The chain couples TRBV11-1 to TRBJ2-1, with 12 bases fitting TRBD1. Trimming took 0 bases from V and 8 from J; bases not matched to a gene: 5. Germline lookup yields CDR1 SGHAT and CDR2 FQDESV (reference sequence). This CDR3 has 16 residues. The CDR3 coding sequence is TGTGCCAGCAGCTTAGCGGGGACAGGGGGCTTGTATGAGCAGTTCTTC. This sequence encodes CASSLAGTGGLYEQFF.

This clone has a handful of counts. At one of its ends the junction is not consistent with the germline gene, which may arise from a read error. The genes are TRBV7-9 and TRBJ1-5; D is possibly TRBD1 (5 bases). The CDR3 totals 14 residues. CDR1 is SEHNR and CDR2 is FQNEAQ in the germline V gene (reference sequence). The CDR3 is CSSSASGVYQPQHF. The CDR3 DNA follows: TGTTCCAGCAGCGCCTCGGGGGTTTATCAGCCCCAGCATTTT. Full variable domain (remainder filled in from reference TRBV7-9 and TRBJ1-5): DTGVSQNPRHKITKRGQNVTFRCDPISEHNRLYWYRQTLGQGPEFLTYFQNEAQLEKSRLLSDRFSAERPKGSFSTLEIQRTEQGDSAMYLCSSSASGVYQPQHFGDGTRLSIL.

The chain recombines TRBV4-1 with TRBJ2-5, with 8 nucleotides matching TRBD2. The CDR3 covers 15 residues. With 5 bases clipped from V and 2 bases from J, the junction kept 7 bases outside the gene matches. CDR1 MGHRA and CDR2 YSYEKL come from the germline V gene. CDR3 bases: TGCGCCAGCAGCAGCGCTAGCGGGCGGCAAGAGACCCAGTACTTC. Translating it yields CASSSASGRQETQYF.

The rearrangement joins TRBV4-2 to TRBJ2-3, with 9 positions matching TRBD1. V trimming: 0 bases; J trimming: 3 bases; junction bases outside the gene matches: 7. This CDR3 spans 17 amino acids. Germline lookup yields CDR1 LGHNA and CDR2 YNFKEQ. CDR3 region: CASSQELTGGGTDTQYF. The CDR3 DNA reads as TGTGCCAGCAGCCAAGAATTGACAGGGGGGGGGACAGATACGCAGTATTTT.

This clone was found once. V is TRBV12-5 and J is TRBJ1-1; 8 bases fit TRBD1. The ends lost 5 bases at V and 2 bases at J; junction bases unmatched: 1. From germline, CDR1 is LGHNT and CDR2 FRNRAP. The CDR3 has 13 amino acids. CDR3 sequence reads: CASGGQGNTEAFF. CDR3 bases: TGTGCTAGTGGTGGACAGGGTAACACTGAAGCTTTCTTT.

The rearrangement uses TRBV7-3 and TRBJ2-7, with 7 bases fitting TRBD2. The V gene's germline CDR1 is SGHTA and CDR2 FQGTGA. This CDR3 comprises 13 residues. Losses at the gene ends were 3 bases for V and 3 bases for J; bases not matched to a gene: 2. The DNA for the CDR3 is TGTGCCAGCAGCTTGGGGGGGGACTACGAGCAGTACTTC. This codes for CASSLGGDYEQYF.

This sequence joins TRBV27 and TRBJ2-2; TRBD2 aligns across 12 bases. Germline loops: CDR1 MNHEY, CDR2 SMNVEV (reference sequence). This CDR3 spans 17 amino acids. V was clipped by 6 bases and J by 6 bases; unmatched bases: 11. The CDR3 DNA follows: TGTGCCAGCAGACCTCGACTAGCGGGAGCTTTTGCCGGGGAGCTGTTTTTT. Protein sequence: CASRPRLAGAFAGELFF.

This clone was seen a handful of times. The chain uses TRBV18 and TRBJ2-7, with TRBD1 matching 8 bases. The ends lost 0 bases at V and 5 bases at J; junction bases unmatched: 9. The germline gives CDR1 KGHSH, CDR2 LQKENI. The CDR3 totals 16 residues. CDR3 sequence (DNA): TGTGCCAGCTCACCACCATCGGGACAGGTTTCTGACGAGCAGTACTTC. Protein product: CASSPPSGQVSDEQYF.

The chain is built from TRBV2 and TRBJ1-5, with TRBD1 as a possible D gene (6 bases). Trimming shortened V by 2 bases and J by 7 bases, and 12 bases separated the two germline ends. Germline V gene lookup returns CDR1 SNHLY and CDR2 FYNNEI. CDR3 length: 14 residues. CDR3 amino acids: CASSEQQGRQPQHF. The CDR3 nucleotides are TGTGCCAGCAGTGAACAACAGGGAAGGCAGCCCCAGCATTTT.

The chain combines TRBV6-1 with TRBJ1-3; tentatively, D is TRBD1 (5 bases). Germline loops: CDR1 MNHNS, CDR2 SASEGT. This CDR3 has 14 amino acids. V was clipped by 6 bases and J by 2 bases, with 11 bases between them. CDR3 sequence: CASRVAGPGNTIYF. CDR3 nucleotides: TGTGCCAGCAGAGTCGCAGGGCCTGGAAACACCATATATTTT.

CDR3 sequence: CSVENQGGETQYF. CDR3 DNA sequence: TGCAGCGTTGAAAACCAGGGAGGAGAGACCCAGTACTTC. This chain connects TRBV29-1 to TRBJ2-5; D is possibly TRBD2 (6 bases). The CDR3 runs to 13 residues. Trimming removed 2 bases at V and 4 bases at J, with 11 bases between. CDR1 SQVTM and CDR2 ANQGSEA come from the germline V gene.

The genes are TRBV5-6 and TRBJ1-6, with TRBD1 identical over 7 bases. CDR1 is SGHDT and CDR2 is YYEEEE in the germline V gene. This CDR3 comprises 17 residues. With 2 bases clipped from V and 8 bases from J, the junction kept 13 bases outside the gene matches. The CDR3 is CASSLETGEWGYSPLHF. Written as DNA, the CDR3 is TGTGCCAGCAGCTTAGAAACAGGGGAGTGGGGATATTCACCCCTCCACTTT.

The gene calls are TRBV19 and TRBJ1-2, with a possible D match to TRBD1 (5 bases). CDR1 is LNHDA, CDR2 SQIVND, per germline (reference sequence). V was shortened by 7 bases and J by 3 bases, with 18 bases between the two germline ends. This CDR3 has 15 residues. For the CDR3, the DNA is TGTGCCAGTACCCTAGCGTCGGGGCGCGACTATGGCTACACCTTC. Its translation: CASTLASGRDYGYTF.

The V call is TRBV2, the J call TRBJ1-1; D is possibly TRBD1 (6 bases). This CDR3 comprises 11 residues. The V end lost 8 bases, the J end lost 10 bases, and 14 bases lay between the germline ends. Germline values: CDR1 SNHLY, CDR2 FYNNEI. CDR3 sequence: CASLLQGVAFF. For the CDR3, the DNA is TGTGCCAGCTTGTTACAGGGCGTAGCTTTCTTT.

The chain employs TRBV4-2 and TRBJ1-5, with D maybe TRBD1 (5 bases). Deletions cut 2 bases from V and 4 bases from J, with 6 bases between. Looked up from germline, CDR1 is LGHNA and CDR2 is YNFKEQ. This CDR3 has 13 residues. Here the CDR3 reads CASSQNRNQPQHF. The CDR3 nucleotides read TGTGCCAGCAGCCAAAACAGGAATCAGCCCCAGCATTTT.

The chain employs TRBV15 and TRBJ2-6; D not resolved. Germline lookup yields CDR1 LNHNV and CDR2 YYDKDF (reference sequence). This CDR3 is 15 amino acids long. Between the trimmed V and J ends, which lost 5 bases and 0 bases, there was a span of 8 bases. CDR3 sequence reads: CATSRLRSGANVLTF. DNA of the CDR3: TGTGCCACCAGCCGACTCCGCTCTGGGGCCAACGTCCTGACTTTC.

V and J are TRBV4-3 and TRBJ1-2; D gene unclear. This CDR3 spans 13 amino acids. V was shortened by 2 bases and J by 6 bases, with 10 bases between the two germline ends. Germline CDR1 is LGHNA and CDR2 is YSLEER. CDR3 sequence reads: CASSQPDNNGYTF. Written as DNA, the CDR3 is TGCGCCAGCAGCCAACCAGACAATAATGGCTACACCTTC.

The chain has TRBV19 and TRBJ2-1; 11 bases match TRBD2. The J segment lost 1 base and the V segment lost 6 bases, leaving 2 bases of the junction unmatched. Germline CDR1 reads LNHDA; CDR2 reads SQIVND (reference sequence). The CDR3 has 15 amino acids. The CDR3: CASRTSGSSYNEQFF. The DNA for the CDR3 is TGTGCCAGTAGAACTAGCGGGAGTTCCTACAATGAGCAGTTCTTC.

This rearrangement joins TRBV4-1 to TRBJ2-5; TRBD2 agrees at 8 bases. The DNA end lines up better with TRBJ2-7; the J call may be wrong. Per the germline V gene, CDR1 is MGHRA and CDR2 is YSYEKL. The CDR3 is 15 residues long. CDR3: CASSHPGGGLYEQYF. CDR3 bases: TGCGCCAGCAGCCACCCGGGCGGGGGGCTTTACGAGCAGTACTTC.

The CDR3 sequence: CASSQQLAGAYEQYF. In DNA, the CDR3 is TGCGCCAGCAGCCAACAACTAGCGGGAGCCTACGAGCAGTACTTC. This chain joins TRBV4-3 and TRBJ2-7; 11 positions agree with TRBD2. Losses at the gene ends were 2 bases for V and 2 bases for J; bases not matched to a gene: 2. The CDR3 is 15 residues long. CDR1 is LGHNA and CDR2 is YSLEER in the germline V gene.

J is TRBJ1-2 and V is TRBV11-1; 9 bases fit TRBD1. Losses at the gene ends were 4 bases for V and 5 bases for J; bases not matched to a gene: 2. Germline loops: CDR1 SGHAT, CDR2 FQDESV (reference sequence). The CDR3 is 13 amino acids. In DNA form, the CDR3 reads TGTGCCAGCAGCTACAGGGGGCAATATGGCTACACCTTC. As protein: CASSYRGQYGYTF.

This chain joins TRBV4-2 and TRBJ2-1, with TRBD2 matching over 16 bases. J lost 8 bases, V lost 1 base, and 5 bases had no gene match. Germline V lookup: CDR1 LGHNA, CDR2 YNFKEQ. This CDR3 is 17 amino acids long. As DNA, the CDR3 is TGTGCCAGCAGCCAAGCGGGGACTAGCGGGAGGGGGCATGAGCAGTTCTTC. It is translated as CASSQAGTSGRGHEQFF.

The rearrangement uses TRBV27 and TRBJ2-7; 10 bases are a match to TRBD1. This CDR3 has 13 residues. The V gene's germline CDR1 is MNHEY and CDR2 SMNVEV (reference sequence). V trimming: 5 bases; J trimming: 7 bases; junction bases outside the gene matches: 5. CDR3 region: CASSGGQGWEQYF. Written as DNA, the CDR3 is TGTGCCAGCAGTGGGGGACAGGGGTGGGAGCAGTACTTC.